The clone carrying this T cell receptor (beta chain) occurred many times. Lactation, pregnancy, other autoimmune disease or uncontrolled infection led to exclusion of patients. This sample was included in a study of T cells in Graves' hyperthyroidism and ophthalmopathy. The CDR3 length is 15 residues. V shed 1 base, J shed 7 bases, and the junction held 6 bases outside the gene matches. Germline-derived CDR1 and CDR2 are SNHLY and FYNNEI. Regions amplified from RNA transcripts were the TCR beta CDR3 regions. First-round RT-PCR of the TCR CDR3 relied on the HTBI primer set. Using its own MiXCR run on the multiplex PCR reads, TCRdb lists one record per CDR3 protein. Of 600,000 to 650,000 distinct CDR3 sequences listed, around 16% are singletons.

The receptor was isolated from a woman between 25 and 40 years old with Graves' hyperthyroidism. V is TRBV2 and J is TRBJ2-1; 8 bases match TRBD1. The sequenced material came from blood. The CDR3, as DNA: TGTGCCAGCAGTGAAGGGCAGGGGGCCCGAAATGAGCAGTTCTTC. Protein product: CASSEGQGARNEQFF.